These 18 T cell receptor beta chains share one sample of origin, sequenced in a study of identical twins. Via MiXCR, TCRdb re-called the 5' RACE reads, giving one row per CDR3 protein. The sample yields about 890,000 distinct CDR3 sequences, 9% to 15% seen once. These same data were also listed under a study on yellow fever vaccine responses in identical twins.

The sequencing input was PBMCs. The receptors stem from a young woman in good health.

The J gene is TRBJ2-3, the V gene TRBV12-5; 10 bases fit TRBD1. The trim removed 5 bases at V and 2 bases at J, leaving 7 bases unmatched. CDR3 size: 16 residues. In germline, CDR1 is LGHNT, CDR2 FRNRAP. CDR3 coding DNA: TGTGCTAGTGGTCTCCCCGGGACAGGGGCCACAGATACGCAGTATTTT. Translating it yields CASGLPGTGATDTQYF.

The CDR3 DNA follows: TGTGCCAGCAGCGAGGTGCTCCTAACTGAAGCTTTCTTT. Encoded protein: CASSEVLLTEAFF. The chain is built from TRBV7-2 and TRBJ1-1; D unclear. Trimming shortened V by 5 bases and J by 5 bases, and 12 bases separated the two germline ends. Germline V lookup: CDR1 SGHTA, CDR2 FQGNSA. The CDR3 is made up of 13 amino acids.

This clonotype was recorded a few times. The chain has TRBV18 and TRBJ1-2, with D possibly being TRBD1 (6 bases). The germline V gene has CDR1 KGHSH and CDR2 LQKENI. The CDR3 has 16 residues. The V end was cut by 2 bases, the J end by 8 bases, with 21 bases between. The CDR3 DNA is TGTGCCAGCTCACCAACAGGGTTTGGGATGAATCGAGGCTACACCTTC. It encodes CASSPTGFGMNRGYTF.

V and J are TRBV7-9 and TRBJ2-2; D tentatively reads TRBD1 or TRBD2 (5 bases each). This CDR3 has 14 residues. CDR1 and CDR2 from the germline V gene are SEHNR and FQNEAQ (reference sequence). Trimming removed 7 bases at V and 3 bases at J, with 12 bases between. In DNA form, the CDR3 reads TGTGCCAGCATGGGGGAGAGGCACACCGGGGAGCTGTTTTTT. Its protein product is CASMGERHTGELFF.

The chain couples TRBV20-1 to TRBJ2-7; no definite D call. Germline CDR1 DFQATT, CDR2 SNEGSKA (reference sequence). Trimming stripped 1 base from V and 2 bases from J, with 9 bases between. The CDR3 contains 13 residues. In DNA form, the CDR3 reads TGCAGTGCTAGAGGCAGGTGGACCTACGAGCAGTACGTC. It encodes CSARGRWTYEQYV.

This clonotype appeared a few times. This chain links TRBV6-1 with TRBJ2-1; TRBD2 agrees at 11 bases. This CDR3 is built from 15 residues. The V gene's germline CDR1 is MNHNS and CDR2 SASEGT. V gave up 7 bases and J gave up 5 bases; unmatched junction bases: 7. The chain's CDR3 is CASMPGTSGDNEQFF. The DNA for the CDR3 is TGTGCCAGCATGCCCGGGACTAGCGGAGACAATGAGCAGTTCTTC.

This clonotype was counted only a few times. The rearrangement links TRBV15 to TRBJ2-3; TRBD1 matches 7 bases. Germline lookup yields CDR1 LNHNV and CDR2 YYDKDF (reference sequence). Trimming cost V 1 base and J 0 bases; bases outside gene matches: 4. The CDR3 sequence is 16 residues long. The CDR3 spells CATSRAMDRSTDTQYF. For the CDR3, the DNA is TGTGCCACCAGCAGAGCTATGGACAGGAGCACAGATACGCAGTATTTT.

V is TRBV6-2 or TRBV6-3 and J is TRBJ2-3; 16 bases are a match to TRBD2. There are 21 residues in the CDR3. V was clipped by 4 bases and J by 2 bases; unmatched bases: 15. In germline, CDR1 is MNHEY, CDR2 SVGEGT. CDR3 nucleotide sequence: TGTGCCAGCAGTTCCTCGGTGGGACTAGCGGGAGGGCCGTTAGACACAGATACGCAGTATTTT. It codes for CASSSSVGLAGGPLDTDTQYF.

This clonotype was seen more than once but under ten times. The V and J genes are TRBV10-3 and TRBJ2-7; D is uncertain. The V gene lost 2 bases and the J gene lost 4 bases, with 9 bases spanning the gap. Germline loops: CDR1 ENHRY, CDR2 SYGVKD. CDR3 size: 13 residues. Here the CDR3 DNA reads TGTGCCATCAGTGAGATGGGAAGGTACGAGCAGTACTTC. It specifies CAISEMGRYEQYF.

Many counts were recorded for this clonotype. V gene TRBV7-8 combines with J gene TRBJ2-7, with D uncertain. Germline V gives CDR1 SGHVS, CDR2 FQNEAQ. The CDR3 loop spans 13 amino acids. V dropped 2 bases and J dropped 2 bases, with 7 bases sitting between them. The CDR3 loop reads CASSLPEAYEQYF. CDR3 nucleotides: TGTGCCAGCAGCTTACCCGAGGCCTACGAGCAGTACTTC.

Many counts were recorded for this clonotype. The gene calls are TRBV12-3 or TRBV12-4 and TRBJ1-2, with 9 bases aligning to TRBD1. V dropped 3 bases and J dropped 4; count of bases not matched to a gene: 3. This CDR3 is built from 14 residues. In DNA, the CDR3 is TGTGCCAGCAGTTTTGGGACAGGGCCCTATGGCTACACCTTC. It codes for CASSFGTGPYGYTF.

This clonotype occurred a few times. This sequence joins TRBV12-3 or TRBV12-4 and TRBJ2-7; TRBD1 matches at 9 bases. The CDR3 covers 16 residues. After removal of 6 bases from V and 3 bases from J, the junction contained 12 bases not matched to a gene. The CDR3 is CASRPTGTGPNYEQYF. CDR3 sequence (DNA): TGTGCCAGCAGGCCAACCGGGACAGGGCCCAACTACGAGCAGTACTTC.

The DNA of the CDR3 is TGCAGCGTTGAACTTACCGCTAGCGGAAACACAGATACGCAGTATTTT. Translated, it gives CSVELTASGNTDTQYF. The chain joins TRBV29-1 to TRBJ2-3, with TRBD2 identical over 7 bases. This CDR3 region has 16 residues. Germline trimming cut 2 bases from V and 2 bases from J; bases unmatched to any gene: 10. CDR1 is SQVTM and CDR2 is ANQGSEA in the germline V gene.

This rearrangement joins TRBV7-9 to TRBJ2-1; TRBD1 might be the D (5 bases). The germline gives CDR1 SEHNR, CDR2 FQNEAQ (reference sequence). The germline V and J ends were trimmed by 5 bases and 6 bases, with 8 bases remaining between them. The CDR3 has 12 amino acids. The CDR3, as DNA: TGTGCCAGCAGCAAGGACATCAATGAGCAGTTCTTC. Its translation: CASSKDINEQFF.

Many counts were recorded for this clonotype. The V and J genes are TRBV12-3 or TRBV12-4 and TRBJ1-5; D ambiguous. The CDR3 is made up of 14 amino acids. The V end lost 4 bases, the J end lost 6 bases, and 13 bases lay between the germline ends. CDR3 nucleotides: TGTGCCAGCAGTTCGTCATCGGGTTCTCAGCCCCAGCATTTT. Protein product: CASSSSSGSQPQHF.

This clonotype was seen a handful of times. The rearrangement links TRBV9 to TRBJ2-1; TRBD2 matches at 10 bases. The CDR3 covers 17 residues. The germline CDR1 and CDR2 sequences are SGDLS and YYNGEE. After removal of 0 bases from V and 9 bases from J, the junction contained 12 bases not matched to a gene. In DNA, the CDR3 is TGTGCCAGCAGCGTAGTAGGAGTAGCGGGAGGTTCGGGTGAGCAGTTCTTC. This sequence encodes CASSVVGVAGGSGEQFF.

This clonotype appeared many times. V gene TRBV24-1 combines with J gene TRBJ1-2; D gene unclear. Germline V lookup: CDR1 KGHDR, CDR2 SFDVKD. The CDR3 has 11 residues. Between the trimmed V and J ends, which lost 9 bases and 7 bases, there was a span of 11 bases. CDR3 sequence (DNA): TGTGCCACCGAGGATGCGGTTGGCTACACCTTC. Amino acid sequence: CATEDAVGYTF.

This chain links TRBV6-6 with TRBJ2-7; possible D gene TRBD1, 5 bases. V was cut by 0 bases and J by 5 bases, with 5 bases left in between. CDR3 size: 12 residues. From germline, CDR1 is MNHNY and CDR2 SVGAGI (reference sequence). The CDR3 nucleotides read TGTGCCAGCAGTTACTCCAGGGACGAGCAGTACTTC. Translation: CASSYSRDEQYF.